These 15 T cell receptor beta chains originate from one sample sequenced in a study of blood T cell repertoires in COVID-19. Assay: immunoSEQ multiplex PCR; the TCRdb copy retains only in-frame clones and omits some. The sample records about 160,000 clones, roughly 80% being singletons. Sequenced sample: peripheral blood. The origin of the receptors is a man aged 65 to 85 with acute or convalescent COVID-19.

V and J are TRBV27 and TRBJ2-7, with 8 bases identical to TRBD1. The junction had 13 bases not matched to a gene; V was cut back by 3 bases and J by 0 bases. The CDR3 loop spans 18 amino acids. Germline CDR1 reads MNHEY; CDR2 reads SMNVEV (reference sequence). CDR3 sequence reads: CASSFRVVTGGFSYEQYF. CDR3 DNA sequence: TGTGCCAGCAGTTTTAGGGTAGTAACAGGGGGATTCTCCTACGAGCAGTACTTC.

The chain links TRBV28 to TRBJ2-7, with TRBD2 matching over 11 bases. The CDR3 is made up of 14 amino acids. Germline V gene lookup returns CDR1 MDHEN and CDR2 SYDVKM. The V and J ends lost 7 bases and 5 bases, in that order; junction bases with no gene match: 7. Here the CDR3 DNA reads TGTGCCAGCACCACACTAGCGGGAGCCAACGAGCAGTACTTC. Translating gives CASTTLAGANEQYF.

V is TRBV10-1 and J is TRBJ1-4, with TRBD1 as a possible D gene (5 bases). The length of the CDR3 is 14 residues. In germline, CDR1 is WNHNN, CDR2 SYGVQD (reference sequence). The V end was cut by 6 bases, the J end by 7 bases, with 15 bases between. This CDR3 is CASSAGATGEKLFF. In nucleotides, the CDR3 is TGCGCCAGCAGCGCTGGGGCCACCGGTGAAAAACTGTTTTTT.

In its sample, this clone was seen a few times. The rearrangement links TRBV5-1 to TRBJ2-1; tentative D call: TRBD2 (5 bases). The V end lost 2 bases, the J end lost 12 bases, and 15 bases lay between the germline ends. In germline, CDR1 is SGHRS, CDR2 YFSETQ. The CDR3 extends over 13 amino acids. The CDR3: CASSFSTTGSQFF. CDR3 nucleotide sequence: TGCGCCAGCAGCTTCAGTACGACGGGGTCGCAGTTCTTC.

CDR3 sequence reads: CASSLEASGRSDTQYF. The CDR3 DNA reads TGCGCCAGCAGCTTGGAAGCTAGCGGGAGATCAGATACGCAGTATTTT. The V gene is TRBV5-1, the J gene TRBJ2-3; TRBD2 agrees at 10 bases. The CDR3 is 16 amino acids. Unmatched junction bases numbered 5, after V lost 0 bases and J lost 4 bases. Germline CDR1 reads SGHRS; CDR2 reads YFSETQ.

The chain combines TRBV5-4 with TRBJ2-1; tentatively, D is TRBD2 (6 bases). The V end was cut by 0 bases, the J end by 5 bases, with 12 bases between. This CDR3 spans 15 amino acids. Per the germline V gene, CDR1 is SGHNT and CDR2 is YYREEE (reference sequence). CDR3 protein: CASSLAGARNNEQFF. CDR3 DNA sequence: TGTGCCAGCAGCTTGGCGGGAGCGCGCAACAATGAGCAGTTCTTC.

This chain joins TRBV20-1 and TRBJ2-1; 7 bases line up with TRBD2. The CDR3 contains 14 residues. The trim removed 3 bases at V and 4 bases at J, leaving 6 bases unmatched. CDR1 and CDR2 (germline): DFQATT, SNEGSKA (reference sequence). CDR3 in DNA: TGCAGTGCTAGTCGCGGGAGCAGGTACAATGAGCAGTTCTTC. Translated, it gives CSASRGSRYNEQFF.

CDR3 sequence: CASSSLDRVNTEAFF. CDR3 bases: TGTGCCAGCAGCTCTCTAGACAGGGTAAACACTGAAGCTTTCTTT. The chain employs TRBV5-5 and TRBJ1-1, with 7 bases matching TRBD1. The germline V gene has CDR1 SGHKS and CDR2 YYEKEE (reference sequence). J gave up 2 bases and V 3 bases, and 7 bases lay outside the gene matches. The CDR3 is 15 amino acids.

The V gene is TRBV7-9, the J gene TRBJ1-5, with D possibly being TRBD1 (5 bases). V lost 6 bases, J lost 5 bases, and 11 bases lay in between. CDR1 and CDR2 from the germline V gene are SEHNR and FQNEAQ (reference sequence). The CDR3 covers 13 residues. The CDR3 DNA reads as TGTGCCAGCAGTAATGGGGCTTATCAGCCCCAGCATTTT. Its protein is CASSNGAYQPQHF.

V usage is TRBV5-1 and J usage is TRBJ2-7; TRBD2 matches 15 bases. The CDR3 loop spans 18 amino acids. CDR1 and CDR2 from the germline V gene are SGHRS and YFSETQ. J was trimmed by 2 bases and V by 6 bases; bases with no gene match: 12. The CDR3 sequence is CASTPGGLAGGKTYEQYF. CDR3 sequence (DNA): TGCGCCAGCACCCCAGGGGGACTAGCGGGGGGAAAGACCTACGAGCAGTACTTC. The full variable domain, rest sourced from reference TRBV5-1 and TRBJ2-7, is KAGVTQTPRYLIKTRGQQVTLSCSPISGHRSVSWYQQTPGQGLQFLFEYFSETQRNKGNFPGRFSGRQFSNSRSEMNVSTLELGDSALYLCASTPGGLAGGKTYEQYFGPGTRLTVT.

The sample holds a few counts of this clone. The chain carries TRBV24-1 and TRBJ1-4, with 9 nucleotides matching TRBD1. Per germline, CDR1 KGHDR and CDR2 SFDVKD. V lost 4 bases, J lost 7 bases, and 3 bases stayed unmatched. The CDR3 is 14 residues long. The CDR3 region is CATSETGGGEKLFF. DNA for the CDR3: TGTGCCACCAGTGAGACAGGGGGTGGTGAAAAACTGTTTTTT.

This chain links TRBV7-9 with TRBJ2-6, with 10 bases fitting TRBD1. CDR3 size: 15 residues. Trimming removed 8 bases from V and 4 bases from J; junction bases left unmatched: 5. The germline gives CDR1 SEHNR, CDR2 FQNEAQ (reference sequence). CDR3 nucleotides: TGTGCCAGCGGGGGACAGGGGTCCGGGGCCAACGTCCTGACTTTC. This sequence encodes CASGGQGSGANVLTF.

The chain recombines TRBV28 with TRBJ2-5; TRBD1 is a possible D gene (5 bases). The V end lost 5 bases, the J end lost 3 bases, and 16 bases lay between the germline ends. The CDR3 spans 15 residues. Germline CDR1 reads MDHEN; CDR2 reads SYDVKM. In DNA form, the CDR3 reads TGTGCCAGCAGTCAAATACCGACAGCGAAAGAGACCCAGTACTTC. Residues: CASSQIPTAKETQYF.

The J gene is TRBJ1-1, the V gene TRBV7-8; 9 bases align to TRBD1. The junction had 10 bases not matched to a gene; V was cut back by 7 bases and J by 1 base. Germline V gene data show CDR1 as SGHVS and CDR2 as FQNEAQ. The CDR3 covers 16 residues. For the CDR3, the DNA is TGTGCCAGCATCATTCACCCGGACAGGGGGAACACTGAAGCTTTCTTT. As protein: CASIIHPDRGNTEAFF. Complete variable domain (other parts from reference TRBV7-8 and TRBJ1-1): GAGVSQSPRYKVAKRGQDVALRCDPISGHVSLFWYQQALGQGPEFLTYFQNEAQLDKSGLPSDRFFAERPEGSVSTLKIQRTQQEDSAVYLCASIIHPDRGNTEAFFGQGTRLTVV.

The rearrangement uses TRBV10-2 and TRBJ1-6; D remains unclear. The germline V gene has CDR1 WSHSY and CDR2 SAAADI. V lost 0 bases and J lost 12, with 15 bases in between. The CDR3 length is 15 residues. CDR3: CASSESGGSVLPLHF. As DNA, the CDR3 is TGCGCCAGCAGTGAGTCAGGAGGGAGCGTCCTACCCCTCCACTTT.